The T cell receptor beta chain described here comes from a study of blood T cell repertoires in COVID-19. The overall study: Sites in the United States, Italy and Spain provided acute and convalescent COVID-19 samples.

Using immunoSEQ multiplex PCR, the repertoire was profiled, and TCRdb retains in-frame clones only, with some absent. This repertoire shows 150,000 to 200,000 clones, just under 85% found once; its top ten account for approximately 21%. Unmatched junction bases numbered 4, after V lost 1 base and J lost 6 bases. This CDR3 contains 14 residues. CDR1 SGHNT and CDR2 YENEEA come from the germline V gene. The chain joins TRBV11-3 to TRBJ2-3; 7 bases fit TRBD1. Sequences were obtained from peripheral blood. The clonotype was recovered from an elderly woman with acute or convalescent COVID-19. The CDR3 region has the DNA TGTGCCAGCAGCTTAGGAGCAGGGGGTGATACGCAGTATTTT. Translated, it gives CASSLGAGGDTQYF.